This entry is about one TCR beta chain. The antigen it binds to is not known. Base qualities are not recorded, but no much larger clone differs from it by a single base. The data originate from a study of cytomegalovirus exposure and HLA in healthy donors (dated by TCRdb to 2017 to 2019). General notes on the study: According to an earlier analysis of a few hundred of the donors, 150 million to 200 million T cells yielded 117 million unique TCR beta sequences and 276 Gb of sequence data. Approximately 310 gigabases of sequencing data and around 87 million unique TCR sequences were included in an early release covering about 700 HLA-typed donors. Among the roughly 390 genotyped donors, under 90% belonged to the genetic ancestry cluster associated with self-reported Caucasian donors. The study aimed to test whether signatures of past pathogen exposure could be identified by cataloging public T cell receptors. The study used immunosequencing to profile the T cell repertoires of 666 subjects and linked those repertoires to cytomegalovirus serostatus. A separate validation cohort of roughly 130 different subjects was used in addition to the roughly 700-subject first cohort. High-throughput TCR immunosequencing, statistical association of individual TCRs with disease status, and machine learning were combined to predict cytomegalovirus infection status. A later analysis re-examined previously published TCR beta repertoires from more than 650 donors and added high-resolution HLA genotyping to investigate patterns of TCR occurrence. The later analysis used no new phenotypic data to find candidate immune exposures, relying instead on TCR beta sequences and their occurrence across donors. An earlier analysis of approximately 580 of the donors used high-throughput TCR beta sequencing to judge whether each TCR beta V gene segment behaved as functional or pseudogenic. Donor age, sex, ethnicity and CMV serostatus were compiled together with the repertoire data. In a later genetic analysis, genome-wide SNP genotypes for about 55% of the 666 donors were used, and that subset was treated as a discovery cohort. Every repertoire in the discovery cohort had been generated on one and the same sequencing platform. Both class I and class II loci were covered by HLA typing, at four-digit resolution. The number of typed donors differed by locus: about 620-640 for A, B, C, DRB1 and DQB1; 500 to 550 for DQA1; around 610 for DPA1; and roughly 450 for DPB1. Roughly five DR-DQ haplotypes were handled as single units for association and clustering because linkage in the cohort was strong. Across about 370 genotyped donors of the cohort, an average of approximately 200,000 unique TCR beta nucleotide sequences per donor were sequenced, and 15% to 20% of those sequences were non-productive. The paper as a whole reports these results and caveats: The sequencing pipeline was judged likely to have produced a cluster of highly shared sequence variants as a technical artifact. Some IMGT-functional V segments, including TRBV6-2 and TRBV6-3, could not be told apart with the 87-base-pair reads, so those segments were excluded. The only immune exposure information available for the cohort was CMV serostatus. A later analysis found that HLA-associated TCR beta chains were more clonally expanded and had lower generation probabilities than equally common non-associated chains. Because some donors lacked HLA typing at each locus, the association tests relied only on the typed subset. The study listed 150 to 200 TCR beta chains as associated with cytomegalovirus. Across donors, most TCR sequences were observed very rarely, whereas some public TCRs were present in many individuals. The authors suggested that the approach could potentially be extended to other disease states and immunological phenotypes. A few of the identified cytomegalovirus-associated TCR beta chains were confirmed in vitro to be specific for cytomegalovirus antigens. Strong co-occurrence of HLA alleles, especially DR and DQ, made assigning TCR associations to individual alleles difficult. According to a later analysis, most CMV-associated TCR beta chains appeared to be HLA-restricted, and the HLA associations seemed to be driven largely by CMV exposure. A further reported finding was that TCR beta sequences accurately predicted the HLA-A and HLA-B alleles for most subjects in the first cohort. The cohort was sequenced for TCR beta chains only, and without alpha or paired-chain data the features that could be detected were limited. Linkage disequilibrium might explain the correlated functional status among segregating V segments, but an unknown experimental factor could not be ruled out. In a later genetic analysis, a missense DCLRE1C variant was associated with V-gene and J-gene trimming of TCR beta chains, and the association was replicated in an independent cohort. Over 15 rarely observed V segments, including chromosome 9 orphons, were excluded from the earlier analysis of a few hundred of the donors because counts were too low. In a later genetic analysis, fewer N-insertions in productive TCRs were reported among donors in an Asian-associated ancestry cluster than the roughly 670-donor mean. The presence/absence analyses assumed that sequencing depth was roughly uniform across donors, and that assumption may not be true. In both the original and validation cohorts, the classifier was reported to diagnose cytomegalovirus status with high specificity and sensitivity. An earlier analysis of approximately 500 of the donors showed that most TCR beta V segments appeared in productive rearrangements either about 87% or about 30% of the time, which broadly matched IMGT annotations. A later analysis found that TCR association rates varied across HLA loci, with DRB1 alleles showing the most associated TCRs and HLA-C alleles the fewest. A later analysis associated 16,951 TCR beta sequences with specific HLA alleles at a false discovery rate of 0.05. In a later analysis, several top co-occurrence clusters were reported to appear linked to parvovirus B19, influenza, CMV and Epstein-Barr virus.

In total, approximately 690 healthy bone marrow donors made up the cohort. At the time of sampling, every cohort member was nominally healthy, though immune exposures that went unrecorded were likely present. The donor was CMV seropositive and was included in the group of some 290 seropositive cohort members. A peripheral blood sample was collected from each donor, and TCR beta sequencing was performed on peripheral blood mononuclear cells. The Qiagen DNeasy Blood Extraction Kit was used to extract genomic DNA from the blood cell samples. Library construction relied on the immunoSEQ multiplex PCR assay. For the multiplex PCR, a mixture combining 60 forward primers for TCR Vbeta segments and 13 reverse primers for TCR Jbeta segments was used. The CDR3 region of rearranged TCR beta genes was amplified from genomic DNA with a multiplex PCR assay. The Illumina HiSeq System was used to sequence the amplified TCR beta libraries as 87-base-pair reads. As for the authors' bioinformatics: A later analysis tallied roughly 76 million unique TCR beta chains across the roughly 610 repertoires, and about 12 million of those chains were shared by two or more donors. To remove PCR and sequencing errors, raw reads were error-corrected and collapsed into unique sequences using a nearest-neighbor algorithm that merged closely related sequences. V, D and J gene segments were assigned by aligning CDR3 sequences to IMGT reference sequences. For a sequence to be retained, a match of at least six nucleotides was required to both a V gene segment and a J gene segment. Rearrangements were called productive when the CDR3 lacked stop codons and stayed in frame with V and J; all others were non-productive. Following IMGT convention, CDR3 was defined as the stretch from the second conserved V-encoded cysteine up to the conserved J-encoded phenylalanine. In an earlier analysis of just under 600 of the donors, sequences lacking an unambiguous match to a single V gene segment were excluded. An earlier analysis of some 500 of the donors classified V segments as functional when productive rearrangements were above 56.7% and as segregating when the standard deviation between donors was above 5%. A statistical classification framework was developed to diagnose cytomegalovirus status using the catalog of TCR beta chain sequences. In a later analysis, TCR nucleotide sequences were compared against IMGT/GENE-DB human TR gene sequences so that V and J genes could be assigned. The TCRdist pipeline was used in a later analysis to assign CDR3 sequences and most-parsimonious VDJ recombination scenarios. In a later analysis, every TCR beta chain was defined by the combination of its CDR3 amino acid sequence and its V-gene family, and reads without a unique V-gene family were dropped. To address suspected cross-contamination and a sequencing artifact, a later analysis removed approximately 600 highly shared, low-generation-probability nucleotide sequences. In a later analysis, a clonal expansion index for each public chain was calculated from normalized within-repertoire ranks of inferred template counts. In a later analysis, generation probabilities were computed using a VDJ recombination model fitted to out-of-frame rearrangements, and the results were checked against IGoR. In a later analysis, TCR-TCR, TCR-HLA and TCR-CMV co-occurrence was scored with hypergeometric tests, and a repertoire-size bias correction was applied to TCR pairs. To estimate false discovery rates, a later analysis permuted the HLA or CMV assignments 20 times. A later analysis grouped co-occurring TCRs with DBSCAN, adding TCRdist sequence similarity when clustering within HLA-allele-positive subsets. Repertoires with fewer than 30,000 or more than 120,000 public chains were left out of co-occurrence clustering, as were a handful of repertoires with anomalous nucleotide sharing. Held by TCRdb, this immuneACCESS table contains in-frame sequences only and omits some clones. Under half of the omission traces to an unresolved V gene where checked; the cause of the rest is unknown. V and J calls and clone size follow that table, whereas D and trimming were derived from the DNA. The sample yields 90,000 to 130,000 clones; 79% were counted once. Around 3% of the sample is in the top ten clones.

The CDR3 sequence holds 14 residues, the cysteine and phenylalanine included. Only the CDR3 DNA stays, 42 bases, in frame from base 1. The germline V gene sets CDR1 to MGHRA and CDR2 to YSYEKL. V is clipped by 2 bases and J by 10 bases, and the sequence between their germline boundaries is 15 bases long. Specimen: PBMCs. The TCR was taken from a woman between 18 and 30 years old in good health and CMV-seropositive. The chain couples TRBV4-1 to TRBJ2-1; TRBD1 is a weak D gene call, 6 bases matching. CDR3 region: CASSQFSMGTEQFF. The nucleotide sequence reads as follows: TGCGCCAGCAGCCAATTCTCTATGGGGACAGAGCAGTTCTTC.